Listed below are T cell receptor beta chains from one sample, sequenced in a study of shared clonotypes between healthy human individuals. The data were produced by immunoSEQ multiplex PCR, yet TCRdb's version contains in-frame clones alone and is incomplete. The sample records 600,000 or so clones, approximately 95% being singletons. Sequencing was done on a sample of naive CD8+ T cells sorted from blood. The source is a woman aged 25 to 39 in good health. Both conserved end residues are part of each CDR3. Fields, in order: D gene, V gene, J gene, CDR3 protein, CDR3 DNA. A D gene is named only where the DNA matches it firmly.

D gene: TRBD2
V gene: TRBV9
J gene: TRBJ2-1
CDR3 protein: CASSGWTSGRAGEQFF
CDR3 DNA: TGTGCCAGCAGCGGGTGGACTAGCGGGAGGGCGGGTGAGCAGTTCTTC

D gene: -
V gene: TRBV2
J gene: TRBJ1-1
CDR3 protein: CASSEAWGLNTEAFF
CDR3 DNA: TGTGCCAGCAGTGAGGCGTGGGGACTGAACACTGAAGCTTTCTTT

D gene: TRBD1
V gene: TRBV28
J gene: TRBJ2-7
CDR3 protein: CASSLQGAYEQYF
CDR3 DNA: TGTGCCAGCAGTTTACAGGGGGCCTACGAGCAGTACTTC

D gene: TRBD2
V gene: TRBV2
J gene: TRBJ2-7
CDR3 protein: CASRQSREGPFGEQYF
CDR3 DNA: TGTGCCAGCAGACAATCGCGGGAGGGCCCGTTTGGGGAGCAGTACTTC

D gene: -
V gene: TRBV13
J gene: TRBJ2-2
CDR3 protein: CASRGRTANTGELFF
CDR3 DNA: TGTGCCAGCAGGGGGAGGACTGCGAACACCGGGGAGCTGTTTTTT

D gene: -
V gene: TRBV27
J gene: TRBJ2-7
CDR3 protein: CASSFLESYEQYF
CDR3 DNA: TGTGCCAGCAGTTTCCTGGAGAGCTACGAGCAGTACTTC

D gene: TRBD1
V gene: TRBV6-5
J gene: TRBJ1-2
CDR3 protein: CASSLYRGAGYTF
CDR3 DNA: TGTGCCAGCAGCCTATACAGGGGTGCAGGCTACACCTTC

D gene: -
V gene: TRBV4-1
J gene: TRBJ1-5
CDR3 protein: CASSQTATYQPQHF
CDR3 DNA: TGCGCCAGCAGCCAGACGGCAACGTATCAGCCCCAGCATTTT

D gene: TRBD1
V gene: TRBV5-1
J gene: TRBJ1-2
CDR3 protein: CASSLGQGAQGYGYTF
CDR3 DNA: TGCGCCAGCAGCTTGGGACAGGGGGCGCAGGGCTATGGCTACACCTTC

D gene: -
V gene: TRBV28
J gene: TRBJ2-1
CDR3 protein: CASTPVSSYNEQFF
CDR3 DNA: TGTGCCTCAACCCCGGTAAGCTCCTACAATGAGCAGTTCTTC